The 21 T cell receptor beta chains below come from one sample, sequenced in a study of T cell clonotyping in hematopoietic cell transplantation. The data were produced by immunoSEQ multiplex PCR, yet TCRdb's version contains in-frame clones alone and is incomplete. The profile covers some 16,000 clones, with less than 80% appearing a single time and over 9.5% taken by the ten largest. Specimen: PBMCs, collected 30 days after allogeneic stem cell transplant. These receptors all stem from a male patient aged 50 to 59 who had an allogeneic stem cell transplant from an unrelated donor, so T cells may come from the graft donor. Some clones in this sample may be carry-over from other donors' samples.

The V call is TRBV6-5, the J call TRBJ1-2, with a possible D match to TRBD1 (6 bases). The germline gives CDR1 MNHEY, CDR2 SVGAGI. V shed 5 bases and J shed 6 bases, with 13 bases lying between them. The CDR3 runs 13 residues. CDR3 DNA sequence: TGTGCCAGCAGTCAAGGACAGATCCATGGCTACACCTTC. As protein: CASSQGQIHGYTF.

This clone has more than one count but fewer than ten. J is TRBJ2-3 and V is TRBV6-1, with D hard to call. V lost 1 base, J lost 7 bases, and 9 bases lay in between. CDR1 and CDR2 from the germline V gene are MNHNS and SASEGT. CDR3 length equals 13 residues. CDR3 sequence: CASSEEVGHTQYF. The CDR3 nucleotides read TGTGCCAGCAGTGAAGAGGTCGGGCATACGCAGTATTTT.

V and J are TRBV4-1 and TRBJ1-4; D unclear. Trimming left V 0 bases short and J 6 bases short, with 8 bases between. Germline-derived CDR1 and CDR2 are MGHRA and YSYEKL. The CDR3 covers 14 residues. CDR3 amino acids: CASSQEGSYEKLFF. As DNA, the CDR3 is TGCGCCAGCAGCCAAGAGGGCAGTTATGAAAAACTGTTTTTT.

This clone was seen more than once but under ten times. The chain carries TRBV6-1 and TRBJ1-6, with D uncertain. Per the germline V gene, CDR1 is MNHNS and CDR2 is SASEGT. This CDR3 region has 13 residues. V dropped 7 bases and J dropped 6 bases, with 10 bases sitting between them. CDR3 loop: CASNAQPNSPLHF. The CDR3 region has the DNA TGTGCCAGCAACGCGCAGCCTAATTCACCCCTCCACTTT.

This clone occurred a few times. The CDR3 here is CASSYSSGNTIYF. CDR3 in DNA: TGTGCCAGCAGTTATAGCTCTGGAAACACCATATATTTT. The V gene is TRBV6-1, the J gene TRBJ1-3; D gene ambiguous. This CDR3 contains 13 residues. The germline V and J ends were trimmed by 5 bases and 0 bases, with 5 bases remaining between them. Looked up from germline, CDR1 is MNHNS and CDR2 is SASEGT.

CDR3 bases: TGTGCCAGCAGCTCTGGGACAGGGGACTATGGCTACACCTTC. Protein sequence: CASSSGTGDYGYTF. This chain connects TRBV7-6 to TRBJ1-2, with 10 bases matching TRBD1. Unmatched junction bases numbered 2, after V lost 4 bases and J lost 3 bases. Germline V lookup: CDR1 SGHVS, CDR2 FNYEAQ. The length of the CDR3 is 14 residues.

V usage is TRBV30 and J usage is TRBJ2-5; D may be TRBD1 (6 bases). The end of the DNA is better explained by TRBJ2-7, so the J call may be wrong. Germline CDR1 GTSNPN, CDR2 SVGIG (reference sequence). This CDR3 is built from 17 residues. The CDR3 bases are TGTGCCTGGAGTCCTCCCGTTACAGGGTCGTACCTCTACGAGCAGTACTTC. Amino acid sequence: CAWSPPVTGSYLYEQYF.

This clone was observed a single time. J is TRBJ1-1 and V is TRBV30; D remains ambiguous. This CDR3 spans 13 amino acids. The germline gives CDR1 GTSNPN, CDR2 SVGIG (reference sequence). V shed 1 base and J shed 3 bases, with 9 bases lying between them. The CDR3 bases are TGTGCCTGGAGTGGTTCGGAGTACACTGAAGCTTTCTTT. Translated, it gives CAWSGSEYTEAFF.

CDR3 in amino acids: CASSLSGNQPQHF. DNA of the CDR3: TGTGCCAGCAGCTTGTCCGGGAATCAGCCCCAGCATTTT. This sequence joins TRBV5-6 and TRBJ1-5; the D is unclear. Germline CDR1 SGHDT, CDR2 YYEEEE. Trimming removed 1 base at V and 4 bases at J, with 6 bases between. The CDR3 runs to 13 residues.

The chain uses TRBV5-4 and TRBJ1-2; possibly TRBD1 for D (6 bases). The CDR3 consists of 15 residues. Germline values: CDR1 SGHNT, CDR2 YYREEE (reference sequence). The V gene lost 4 bases and the J gene lost 4 bases, with 17 bases spanning the gap. The CDR3 here is CASSRGAGQVYGYTF. The CDR3 nucleotides read TGTGCCAGCAGCCGGGGGGCAGGCCAGGTCTATGGCTACACCTTC.

The genes are TRBV6-5 and TRBJ1-1; D gene uncertain. V lost 2 bases and J lost 2, with 6 bases in between. CDR3 length: 13 amino acids. Germline-derived CDR1 and CDR2 are MNHEY and SVGAGI. The CDR3, as DNA: TGTGCCAGCAGTTACGGCTCCAACACTGAAGCTTTCTTT. Protein: CASSYGSNTEAFF.

This clone came up a few times. The J gene is TRBJ1-5, the V gene TRBV9, with a possible D match to TRBD1 (6 bases). The germline V and J ends were trimmed by 7 bases and 4 bases, with 18 bases remaining between them. The CDR3 runs to 15 residues. CDR1 and CDR2 (germline): SGDLS, YYNGEE. The CDR3 region is CASSNGGGLNQPQHF. CDR3 nucleotides: TGTGCCAGCTCCAATGGAGGGGGACTTAATCAGCCCCAGCATTTT.

CDR3 coding DNA: TGTGCCAGTAGTTTGAACCCAGGACACTCGTCTAGGGGTCAGCCCCAGCATTTT. Translating it yields CASSLNPGHSSRGQPQHF. V and J are TRBV19 and TRBJ1-5; D possibly corresponds to TRBD1 (5 bases). V shed 5 bases and J shed 6 bases, with 26 bases lying between them. CDR1 is LNHDA, CDR2 SQIVND, per germline (reference sequence). The CDR3 totals 18 residues.

The chain joins TRBV20-1 to TRBJ2-7; 7 positions match TRBD2. Germline CDR1 is DFQATT and CDR2 is SNEGSKA (reference sequence). The CDR3 length is 11 residues. Trimming removed 5 bases from V and 6 bases from J; junction bases left unmatched: 4. CDR3 region: CSAQGGFEQYF. Written as DNA, the CDR3 is TGCAGTGCTCAGGGAGGGTTCGAGCAGTACTTC.

V is TRBV30 and J is TRBJ1-2; D is ambiguous. This CDR3 is built from 14 residues. Trimming cost V 5 bases and J 10 bases, with 23 bases left between them. CDR1 and CDR2 from the germline V gene are GTSNPN and SVGIG (reference sequence). CDR3 amino acids: CAWRYGAPENDYTF. CDR3 nucleotide sequence: TGTGCCTGGCGATACGGAGCCCCTGAGAATGACTACACCTTC.

The rearrangement links TRBV10-3 to TRBJ1-2; no firm D call. The CDR3 has 12 amino acids. V lost 0 bases to trimming and J lost 10 bases, with 9 bases between them. Per germline, CDR1 ENHRY and CDR2 SYGVKD. Here the CDR3 DNA reads TGTGCCATCAGTGAGTCGGAAAGGGTCTACACCTTC. This codes for CAISESERVYTF.

The chain links TRBV20-1 to TRBJ1-4; no firm D call. Germline CDR1 DFQATT, CDR2 SNEGSKA (reference sequence). This CDR3 spans 11 amino acids. The V end was cut by 3 bases, the J end by 6 bases, with 5 bases between. Written as DNA, the CDR3 is TGCAGTGCTAGCGAGGATGAAAAACTGTTTTTT. It encodes CSASEDEKLFF.

The chain recombines TRBV29-1 with TRBJ2-7; D perhaps matches TRBD1 (6 bases). The ends were cut back, 7 bases at V and 6 bases at J, with 19 bases in the middle. Per the germline V gene, CDR1 is SQVTM and CDR2 is ANQGSEA. The CDR3 covers 13 residues. CDR3 in DNA: TGCAGCGCGAGGGGTGGAACAGGGCCCGAGCAGTACTTC. It encodes CSARGGTGPEQYF.

The rearrangement joins TRBV6-6 to TRBJ2-5; a weak D match, TRBD1 (5 bases). Germline V gene lookup returns CDR1 MNHNY and CDR2 SVGAGI (reference sequence). The V gene lost 3 bases and the J gene lost 5 bases, with 13 bases spanning the gap. CDR3 length: 14 residues. The CDR3 spells CASSYTSTEETQYF. The CDR3 bases are TGTGCCAGCAGTTATACGTCGACAGAGGAGACCCAGTACTTC.

As DNA, the CDR3 is TGCAGCGTTGATGGACTAGACACGGATGAGCAGTTCTTC. Amino acid sequence: CSVDGLDTDEQFF. The chain uses TRBV29-1 and TRBJ2-1; 7 positions match TRBD2. Germline V lookup: CDR1 SQVTM, CDR2 ANQGSEA. V lost 3 bases to trimming and J lost 8 bases; unmatched junction nucleotides: 7. The CDR3 is 13 residues long.

This clone came up a few times. The chain links TRBV25-1 to TRBJ2-1; D ambiguous. Germline V gives CDR1 MGHDK, CDR2 SYGVNS. The CDR3 extends over 16 amino acids. The germline V and J ends were trimmed by 5 bases and 0 bases, with 14 bases remaining between them. CDR3 sequence reads: CASSSAPWGSYNEQFF. Written as DNA, the CDR3 is TGTGCCAGCAGTTCCGCCCCCTGGGGCTCCTACAATGAGCAGTTCTTC.